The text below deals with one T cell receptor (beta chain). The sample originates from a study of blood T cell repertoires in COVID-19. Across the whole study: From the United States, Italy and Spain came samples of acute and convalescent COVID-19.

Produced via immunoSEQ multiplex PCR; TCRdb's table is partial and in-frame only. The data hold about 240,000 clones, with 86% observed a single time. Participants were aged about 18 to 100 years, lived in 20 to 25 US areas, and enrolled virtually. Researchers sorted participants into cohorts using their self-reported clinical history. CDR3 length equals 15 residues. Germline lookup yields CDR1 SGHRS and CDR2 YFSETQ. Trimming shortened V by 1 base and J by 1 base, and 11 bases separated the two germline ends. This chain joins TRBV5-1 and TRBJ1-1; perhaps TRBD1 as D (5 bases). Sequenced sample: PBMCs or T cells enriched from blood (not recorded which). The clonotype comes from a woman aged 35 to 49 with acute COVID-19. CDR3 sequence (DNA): TGCGCCAGCAGCTTGAACGGGGGAAGGAACACTGAAGCTTTCTTT. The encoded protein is CASSLNGGRNTEAFF.